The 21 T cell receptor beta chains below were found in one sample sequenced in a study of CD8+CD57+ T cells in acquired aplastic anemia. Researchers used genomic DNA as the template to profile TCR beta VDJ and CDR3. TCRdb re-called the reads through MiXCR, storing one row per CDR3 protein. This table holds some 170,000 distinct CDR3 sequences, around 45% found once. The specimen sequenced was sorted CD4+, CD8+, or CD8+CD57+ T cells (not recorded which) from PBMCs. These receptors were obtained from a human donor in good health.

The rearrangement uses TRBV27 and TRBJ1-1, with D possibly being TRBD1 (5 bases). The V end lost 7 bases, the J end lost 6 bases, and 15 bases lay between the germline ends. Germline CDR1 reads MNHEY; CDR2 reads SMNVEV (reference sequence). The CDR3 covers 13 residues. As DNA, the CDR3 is TGTGCCAGCAAAAAGCCCGGGGGACCTGAAGCTTTCTTT. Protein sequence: CASKKPGGPEAFF.

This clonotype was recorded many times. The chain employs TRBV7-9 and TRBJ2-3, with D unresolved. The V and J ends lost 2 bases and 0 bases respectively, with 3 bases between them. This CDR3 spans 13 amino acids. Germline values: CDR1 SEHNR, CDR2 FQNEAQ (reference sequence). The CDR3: CASSLLSTDTQYF. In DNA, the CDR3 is TGTGCCAGCAGCTTACTTAGCACAGATACGCAGTATTTT.

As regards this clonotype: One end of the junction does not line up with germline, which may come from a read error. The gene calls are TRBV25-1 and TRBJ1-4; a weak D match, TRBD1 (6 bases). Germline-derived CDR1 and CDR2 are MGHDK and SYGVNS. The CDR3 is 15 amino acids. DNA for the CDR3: TGTGCCAGCAGTGAGTGGGGGGCGACTAATGAAGAACTGTTTTTT. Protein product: CASSEWGATNEELFF.

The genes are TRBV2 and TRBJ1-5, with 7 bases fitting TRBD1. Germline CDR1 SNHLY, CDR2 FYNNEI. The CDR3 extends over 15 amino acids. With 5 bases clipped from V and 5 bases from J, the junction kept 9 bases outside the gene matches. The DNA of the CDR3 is TGTGCCAGCAGTAGGGACAGTGGGGGAGATCAGCCCCAGCATTTT. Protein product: CASSRDSGGDQPQHF.

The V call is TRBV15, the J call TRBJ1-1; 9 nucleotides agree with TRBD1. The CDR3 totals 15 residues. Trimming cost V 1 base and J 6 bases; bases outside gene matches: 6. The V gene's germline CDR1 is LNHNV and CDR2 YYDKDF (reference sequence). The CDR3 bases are TGTGCCACCAGCAGAGGAAGACAGGGGGTGGCTGAAGCTTTCTTT. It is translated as CATSRGRQGVAEAFF.

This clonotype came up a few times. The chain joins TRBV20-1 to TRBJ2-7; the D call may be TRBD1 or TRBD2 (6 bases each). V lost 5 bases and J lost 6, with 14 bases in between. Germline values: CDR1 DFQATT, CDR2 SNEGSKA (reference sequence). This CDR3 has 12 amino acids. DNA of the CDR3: TGCAGTGCTCGGGGGCCGGCCGGCGAGCAGTACTTC. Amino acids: CSARGPAGEQYF.

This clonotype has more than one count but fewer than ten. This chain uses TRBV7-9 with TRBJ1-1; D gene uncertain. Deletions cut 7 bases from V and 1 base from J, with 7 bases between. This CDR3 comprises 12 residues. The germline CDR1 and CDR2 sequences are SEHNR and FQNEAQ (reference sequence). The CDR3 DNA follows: TGTGCCAGCACGGAAACGAACACTGAAGCTTTCTTT. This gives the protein CASTETNTEAFF.

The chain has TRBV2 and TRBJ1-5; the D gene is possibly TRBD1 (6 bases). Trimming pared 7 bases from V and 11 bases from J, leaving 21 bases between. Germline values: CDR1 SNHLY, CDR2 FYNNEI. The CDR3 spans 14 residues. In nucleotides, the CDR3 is TGTGCCAGCACCATCCAACAGGGATCCGCGGCCCAGCATTTT. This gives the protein CASTIQQGSAAQHF.

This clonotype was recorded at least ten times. The CDR3 DNA follows: TGTGCCAGCAGCTTCGGACAGGTCGGCAATCAGCCCCAGCATTTT. Translating gives CASSFGQVGNQPQHF. V and J are TRBV5-6 and TRBJ1-5; TRBD1 matches at 7 bases. Trimming removed 2 bases from V and 2 bases from J; junction bases left unmatched: 4. CDR1 SGHDT and CDR2 YYEEEE come from the germline V gene. The CDR3 length is 15 residues. Together with reference TRBV5-6 and TRBJ1-5, the CDR3 gives the full variable domain: DAGVTQSPTHLIKTRGQQVTLRCSPKSGHDTVSWYQQALGQGPQFIFQYYEEEERQRGNFPDRFSGHQFPNYSSELNVNALLLGDSALYLCASSFGQVGNQPQHFGDGTRLSIL.

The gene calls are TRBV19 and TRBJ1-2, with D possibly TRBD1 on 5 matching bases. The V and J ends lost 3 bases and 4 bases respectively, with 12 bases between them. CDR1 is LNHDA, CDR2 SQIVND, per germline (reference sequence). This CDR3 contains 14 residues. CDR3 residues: CASSIGTGGYGYTF. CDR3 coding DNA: TGTGCCAGTAGTATCGGCACGGGGGGCTATGGCTACACCTTC.

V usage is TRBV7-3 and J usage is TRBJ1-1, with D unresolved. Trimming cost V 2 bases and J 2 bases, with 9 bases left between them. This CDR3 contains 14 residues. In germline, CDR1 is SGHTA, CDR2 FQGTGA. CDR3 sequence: CASSLWADNTEAFF. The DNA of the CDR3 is TGTGCCAGCAGCTTATGGGCAGATAACACTGAAGCTTTCTTT.

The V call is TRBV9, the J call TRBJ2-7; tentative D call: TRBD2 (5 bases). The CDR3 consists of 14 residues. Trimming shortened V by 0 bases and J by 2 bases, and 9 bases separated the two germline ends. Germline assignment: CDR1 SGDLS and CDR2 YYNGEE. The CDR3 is CASSVGTVTYEQYF. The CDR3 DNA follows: TGTGCCAGCAGCGTAGGGACTGTAACCTACGAGCAGTACTTC.

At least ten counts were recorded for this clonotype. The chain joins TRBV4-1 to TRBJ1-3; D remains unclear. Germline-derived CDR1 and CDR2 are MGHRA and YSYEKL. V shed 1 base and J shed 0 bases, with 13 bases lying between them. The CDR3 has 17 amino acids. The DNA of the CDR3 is TGCGCCAGCAGCCAAGGGGGTCTTGCCAGCTCTGGAAACACCATATATTTT. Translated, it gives CASSQGGLASSGNTIYF.

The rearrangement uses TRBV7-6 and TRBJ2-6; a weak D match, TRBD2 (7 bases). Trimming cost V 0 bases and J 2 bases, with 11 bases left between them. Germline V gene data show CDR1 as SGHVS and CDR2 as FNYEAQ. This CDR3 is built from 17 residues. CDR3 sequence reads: CASSLAGGGAGANVLTF. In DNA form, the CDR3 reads TGTGCCAGCAGCTTAGCGGGGGGGGGCGCTGGGGCCAACGTCCTGACTTTC.

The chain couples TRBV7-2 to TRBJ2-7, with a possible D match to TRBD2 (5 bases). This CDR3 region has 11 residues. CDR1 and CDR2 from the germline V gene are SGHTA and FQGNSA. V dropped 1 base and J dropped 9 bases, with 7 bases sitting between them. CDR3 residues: CASSLEAGQYF. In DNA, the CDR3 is TGTGCCAGCAGCTTAGAGGCGGGGCAGTACTTC.

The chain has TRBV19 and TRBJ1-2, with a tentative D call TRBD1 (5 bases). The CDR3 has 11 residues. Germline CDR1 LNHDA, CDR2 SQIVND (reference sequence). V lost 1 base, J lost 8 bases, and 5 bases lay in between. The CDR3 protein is CASSIGDGYTF. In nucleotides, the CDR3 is TGTGCCAGTAGTATAGGGGACGGCTACACCTTC.

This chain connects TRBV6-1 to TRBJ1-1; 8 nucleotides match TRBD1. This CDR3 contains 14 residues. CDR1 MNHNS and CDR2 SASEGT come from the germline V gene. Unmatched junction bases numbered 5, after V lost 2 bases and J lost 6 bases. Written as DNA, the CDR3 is TGTGCCAGCAGTGAAACAGGGGGTAAGTCTGAAGCTTTCTTT. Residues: CASSETGGKSEAFF.

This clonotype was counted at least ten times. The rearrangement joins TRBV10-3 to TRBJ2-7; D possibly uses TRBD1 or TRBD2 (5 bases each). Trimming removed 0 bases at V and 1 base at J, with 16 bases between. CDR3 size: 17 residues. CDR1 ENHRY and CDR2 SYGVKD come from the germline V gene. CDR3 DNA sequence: TGTGCCATCAGTGAGTCGAAACCGGGGCAAGGGTCCTACGAGCAGTACTTC. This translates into CAISESKPGQGSYEQYF.

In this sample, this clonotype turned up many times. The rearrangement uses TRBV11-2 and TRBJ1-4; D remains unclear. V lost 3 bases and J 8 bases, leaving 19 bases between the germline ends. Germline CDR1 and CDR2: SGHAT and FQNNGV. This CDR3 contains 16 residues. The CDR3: CASSFGFGRRDEKLFF. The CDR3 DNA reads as TGTGCCAGCAGCTTTGGTTTCGGCCGCCGCGACGAAAAACTGTTTTTT.

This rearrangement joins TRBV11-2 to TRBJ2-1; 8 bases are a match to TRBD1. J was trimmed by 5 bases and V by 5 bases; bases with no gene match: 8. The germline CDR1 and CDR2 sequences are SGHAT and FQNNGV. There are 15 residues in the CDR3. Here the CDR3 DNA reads TGTGCCAGCAGCCCCGTTGGGACAGGCAACAATGAGCAGTTCTTC. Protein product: CASSPVGTGNNEQFF.

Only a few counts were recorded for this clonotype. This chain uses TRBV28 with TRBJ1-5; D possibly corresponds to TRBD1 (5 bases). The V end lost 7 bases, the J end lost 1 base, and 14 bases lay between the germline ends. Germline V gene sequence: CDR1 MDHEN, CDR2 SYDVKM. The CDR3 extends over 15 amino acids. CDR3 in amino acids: CASTPGGGSNQPQHF. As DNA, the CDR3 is TGTGCCAGCACCCCGGGGGGAGGGAGCAATCAGCCCCAGCATTTT.